Each of the 30 T cell receptor beta chains below was sequenced from the same sample in a study of blood T cell repertoires in COVID-19. Some clones are missing from TCRdb's copy, which holds only in-frame ones; the method was immunoSEQ multiplex PCR. The sample yields about 190,000 clones, around 82% seen once. The sample comprised peripheral blood. The receptor source for this set is a man aged 80 or over with COVID-19, enrolled during active disease.

The rearrangement uses TRBV19 and TRBJ2-5; 7 bases match TRBD1. Germline lookup yields CDR1 LNHDA and CDR2 SQIVND (reference sequence). Germline trimming cut 6 bases from V and 2 bases from J; bases unmatched to any gene: 9. CDR3 length: 15 residues. DNA for the CDR3: TGTGCCAGTAGAATCCGGACAGGAGCTCAAGAGACCCAGTACTTC. The encoded protein is CASRIRTGAQETQYF.

The chain joins TRBV7-3 to TRBJ1-4; the match to TRBD1 covers 12 bases. Trimming took 0 bases from V and 8 from J; bases not matched to a gene: 1. Germline V lookup: CDR1 SGHTA, CDR2 FQGTGA. CDR3 length equals 15 residues. Here the CDR3 DNA reads TGTGCCAGCAGCTTAACGGGGACAGGGGGCGAAAAACTGTTTTTT. Residues: CASSLTGTGGEKLFF. Together with reference TRBV7-3 and TRBJ1-4, the CDR3 gives the full variable domain: GAGVSQTPSNKVTEKGKYVELRCDPISGHTALYWYRQSLGQGPEFLIYFQGTGAADDSGLPNDRFFAVRPEGSVSTLKIQRTERGDSAVYLCASSLTGTGGEKLFFGSGTQLSVL.

J is TRBJ1-2 and V is TRBV7-9, with 8 bases fitting TRBD1. V shed 6 bases, J shed 3 bases, and the junction held 12 bases outside the gene matches. Germline V gives CDR1 SEHNR, CDR2 FQNEAQ (reference sequence). CDR3 length equals 16 residues. The CDR3 reads CASSSGQARGDYGYTF. CDR3 nucleotides: TGTGCCAGCAGTTCGGGACAGGCGAGAGGGGACTATGGCTACACCTTC.

The J gene is TRBJ1-2, the V gene TRBV7-2; no clear D gene. The CDR3 spans 15 residues. V was clipped by 1 base and J by 5 bases, with 14 bases between them. Germline V gives CDR1 SGHTA, CDR2 FQGNSA. CDR3 in DNA: TGTGCCAGCAGCTTAGATCTCCGAGGAGAGTATGGCTACACCTTC. It specifies CASSLDLRGEYGYTF.

The chain carries TRBV18 and TRBJ1-2; D is unclear. CDR1 is KGHSH, CDR2 LQKENI, per germline. Trimming took 6 bases from V and 3 from J, leaving 8 bases between them. This CDR3 contains 12 residues. The CDR3: CASSLSDYGYTF. In DNA form, the CDR3 reads TGTGCCAGCTCCCTCTCGGACTATGGCTACACCTTC. Full variable domain (missing parts from reference TRBV18 and TRBJ1-2): NAGVMQNPRHLVRRRGQEARLRCSPMKGHSHVYWYRQLPEEGLKFMVYLQKENIIDESGMPKERFSAEFPKEGPSILRIQQVVRGDSAAYFCASSLSDYGYTFGSGTRLTVV.

V gene TRBV6-5 combines with J gene TRBJ1-6; D remains ambiguous. The length of the CDR3 is 13 residues. Trimming took 7 bases from V and 0 from J, leaving 4 bases between them. Germline assignment: CDR1 MNHEY and CDR2 SVGAGI. The CDR3 DNA reads TGTGCCAGCACCAGCTCCTATAATTCACCCCTCCACTTT. This encodes CASTSSYNSPLHF.

The J gene is TRBJ2-2, the V gene TRBV11-2, with 8 bases aligning to TRBD1. This CDR3 spans 18 amino acids. Germline V gene lookup returns CDR1 SGHAT and CDR2 FQNNGV. V shed 0 bases and J 5 bases; nucleotides not matched to a gene: 11. The CDR3 protein is CASSLDRPGTGGTGELFF. The DNA of the CDR3 is TGTGCCAGCAGCTTAGATAGGCCCGGGACAGGCGGGACCGGGGAGCTGTTTTTT. The whole variable domain, filled in from reference TRBV11-2 and TRBJ2-2, reads EAGVAQSPRYKIIEKRQSVAFWCNPISGHATLYWYQQILGQGPKLLIQFQNNGVVDDSQLPKDRFSAERLKGVDSTLKIQPAKLEDSAVYLCASSLDRPGTGGTGELFFGEGSRLTVL.

The chain couples TRBV7-6 to TRBJ2-1, with 7 bases fitting TRBD2. V was pared by 2 bases and J by 0 bases, with 4 bases of the junction left unmatched. CDR1 and CDR2 from the germline V gene are SGHVS and FNYEAQ. This CDR3 has 16 residues. CDR3 in DNA: TGTGCCAGCAGCTTACACGGGGGGAGCTCCTACAATGAGCAGTTCTTC. Its translation: CASSLHGGSSYNEQFF.

This clone occurred a few times. This chain joins TRBV11-2 and TRBJ1-2; tentatively, D is TRBD1 (6 bases). In germline, CDR1 is SGHAT, CDR2 FQNNGV. The CDR3 covers 14 residues. Trimming removed 0 bases at V and 3 bases at J, with 8 bases between. The CDR3 DNA sequence: TGTGCCAGCAGCTTAGATAGGGGGTACTATGGCTACACCTTC. Its protein is CASSLDRGYYGYTF.

This rearrangement joins TRBV7-3 to TRBJ1-2; a weak D match, TRBD1 (5 bases). Trimming removed 3 bases from V and 2 bases from J, with 13 bases in between. CDR3 length: 15 amino acids. From germline, CDR1 is SGHTA and CDR2 FQGTGA. The CDR3 here is CASSFPRALNYGYTF. The CDR3 nucleotides are TGTGCCAGCAGCTTTCCCAGGGCGTTGAACTATGGCTACACCTTC.

The rearrangement links TRBV18 to TRBJ1-2; 7 bases are a match to TRBD1. The CDR3 is made up of 15 amino acids. Germline V gene data show CDR1 as KGHSH and CDR2 as LQKENI. J was trimmed by 2 bases and V by 0 bases; bases with no gene match: 3. DNA of the CDR3: TGTGCCAGCTCACCACCGTCGACAGGGAACTATGGCTACACCTTC. Its protein product is CASSPPSTGNYGYTF.

Note on this clone: The same CDR3 is also encoded by other DNA sequences in this sample. The J gene is TRBJ2-5, the V gene TRBV7-2; no clear D gene. The CDR3 length is 12 residues. V lost 0 bases and J 5 bases, leaving 4 bases between the germline ends. Germline-derived CDR1 and CDR2 are SGHTA and FQGNSA. This CDR3 is CASSLALETQYF. The CDR3 DNA is TGTGCCAGCAGCTTAGCCCTTGAGACCCAGTACTTC.

The J gene is TRBJ1-1, the V gene TRBV27, with TRBD1 identical over 8 bases. J lost 4 bases, V lost 0 bases, and 7 bases had no gene match. CDR1 MNHEY and CDR2 SMNVEV come from the germline V gene (reference sequence). CDR3 length: 16 amino acids. CDR3 loop: CASSLSDRGRGTEAFF. In DNA form, the CDR3 reads TGTGCCAGCAGTTTATCCGACAGGGGAAGGGGCACTGAAGCTTTCTTT.

The chain couples TRBV18 to TRBJ2-1, with 7 positions matching TRBD1. This CDR3 contains 17 residues. Per the germline V gene, CDR1 is KGHSH and CDR2 is LQKENI. The V segment lost 5 bases and the J segment 0 bases; nucleotides outside the gene matches: 10. In DNA, the CDR3 is TGTGCCAGCTCAGAACAGGGGCCAGCTAACTCCTACAATGAGCAGTTCTTC. As protein: CASSEQGPANSYNEQFF.

The chain links TRBV27 to TRBJ1-4; D may be TRBD1 (5 bases). The CDR3 has 16 amino acids. Germline V gene lookup returns CDR1 MNHEY and CDR2 SMNVEV (reference sequence). V was shortened by 4 bases and J by 0 bases, with 12 bases between the two germline ends. The CDR3 here is CASSSPGGATNEKLFF. CDR3 in DNA: TGTGCCAGCAGTTCCCCCGGAGGGGCAACTAATGAAAAACTGTTTTTT.

This chain joins TRBV29-1 and TRBJ1-5, with TRBD1 matching 7 bases. Germline V gene lookup returns CDR1 SQVTM and CDR2 ANQGSEA. The V segment lost 7 bases and the J segment 6 bases; nucleotides outside the gene matches: 3. This CDR3 is 11 amino acids long. The CDR3 DNA reads TGCAGCGCACAGGGGCCTCAGCCCCAGCATTTT. This gives the protein CSAQGPQPQHF.

This clone was detected only a few times. The rearrangement joins TRBV10-3 to TRBJ2-1, with 8 nucleotides matching TRBD1. Per the germline V gene, CDR1 is ENHRY and CDR2 is SYGVKD. This CDR3 contains 14 residues. V lost 3 bases to trimming and J lost 7 bases; unmatched junction nucleotides: 5. Written as DNA, the CDR3 is TGTGCCATCAGTGATGGACAGGGAAGTAATGAGCAGTTCTTC. It encodes CAISDGQGSNEQFF.

The chain joins TRBV7-2 to TRBJ1-1; TRBD1 matches 9 bases. With V trimmed by 5 bases and J by 7 bases, 8 bases remained unmatched. This CDR3 has 14 amino acids. Germline loops: CDR1 SGHTA, CDR2 FQGNSA. The CDR3 region is CASSPGQGRGEAFF. CDR3 DNA sequence: TGTGCCAGCAGCCCAGGACAGGGGCGCGGTGAAGCTTTCTTT.

This clone was found a few times. The genes are TRBV7-2 and TRBJ1-1; a weak D match, TRBD1 (6 bases). The CDR3 has 13 amino acids. Trimming cost V 5 bases and J 3 bases, with 10 bases left between them. Germline V gene lookup returns CDR1 SGHTA and CDR2 FQGNSA. The CDR3 here is CASSPGGHTEAFF. The CDR3 DNA reads TGTGCCAGCAGCCCCGGGGGGCACACTGAAGCTTTCTTT.

This clone was observed once. The rearrangement joins TRBV5-4 to TRBJ2-3; D is possibly TRBD2 (6 bases). The CDR3 is made up of 13 amino acids. With 4 bases removed from V and 6 bases from J, the gap between germline ends came to 12 bases. Germline CDR1 SGHNT, CDR2 YYREEE (reference sequence). The CDR3 region is CASSPEGPDTQYF. The CDR3 coding sequence is TGTGCCAGCAGCCCGGAGGGTCCCGATACGCAGTATTTT.

The rearrangement joins TRBV5-1 to TRBJ1-2, with D possibly being TRBD1 (6 bases). The V end lost 4 bases, the J end lost 1 base, and 11 bases lay between the germline ends. CDR1 is SGHRS and CDR2 is YFSETQ in the germline V gene. This CDR3 comprises 14 residues. In DNA, the CDR3 is TGCGCCAGCAGCCTACGACAGGATAACTATGGCTACACCTTC. Protein product: CASSLRQDNYGYTF.

The chain uses TRBV6-2 or TRBV6-3 and TRBJ2-1; 11 bases map to TRBD2. V gave up 5 bases and J gave up 2 bases; unmatched junction bases: 2. The CDR3 loop spans 15 amino acids. Germline V lookup: CDR1 MNHEY, CDR2 SVGEGT. The CDR3 region has the DNA TGTGCCAGCAGTCATAGCGGGGGGGCCTACAATGAGCAGTTCTTC. Translated: CASSHSGGAYNEQFF.

The rearrangement joins TRBV19 to TRBJ1-5, with D perhaps matching TRBD1 (5 bases). CDR1 is LNHDA and CDR2 is SQIVND in the germline V gene (reference sequence). V was cut by 10 bases and J by 3 bases, with 16 bases left in between. There are 14 residues in the CDR3. CDR3 sequence (DNA): TGTGCCACCCAACGGGGGACCCACAATCAGCCCCAGCATTTT. This codes for CATQRGTHNQPQHF.

The chain joins TRBV5-5 to TRBJ2-2; no definite D call. This CDR3 is 15 amino acids long. Trimming pared 3 bases from V and 1 base from J, leaving 10 bases between. The germline V gene has CDR1 SGHKS and CDR2 YYEKEE (reference sequence). The CDR3 DNA follows: TGTGCCAGCAGCTCACTTAACAGGAACACCGGGGAGCTGTTTTTT. It codes for CASSSLNRNTGELFF.

The chain combines TRBV7-9 with TRBJ1-2; no clear D. The ends were cut back, 3 bases at V and 2 bases at J, with 4 bases in the middle. From germline, CDR1 is SEHNR and CDR2 FQNEAQ (reference sequence). The CDR3 runs 12 residues. Written as DNA, the CDR3 is TGTGCCAGCAGCTTGGGCAACTATGGCTACACCTTC. It encodes CASSLGNYGYTF.

This CDR3 reads CASSFSFEALQNLQPQHF. CDR3 sequence (DNA): TGTGCCAGCAGTTTTTCTTTCGAGGCGTTACAAAATCTTCAGCCCCAGCATTTT. The chain combines TRBV27 with TRBJ1-5; the D is unclear. V was cut by 3 bases and J by 6 bases, with 24 bases left in between. The CDR3 has 18 amino acids. Looked up from germline, CDR1 is MNHEY and CDR2 is SMNVEV (reference sequence).

The V and J genes are TRBV29-1 and TRBJ1-2, with D possibly TRBD1 on 6 matching bases. Germline values: CDR1 SQVTM, CDR2 ANQGSEA. V was cut by 7 bases and J by 8 bases, with 23 bases left in between. CDR3 size: 14 residues. CDR3 nucleotides: TGCAGCGCTCAACCTACTGACAGGCCCCTGGGCTACACCTTC. Amino acid sequence: CSAQPTDRPLGYTF. Filled out from reference TRBV29-1 and TRBJ1-2, the complete variable domain reads SAVISQKPSRDICQRGTSLTIQCQVDSQVTMMFWYRQQPGQSLTLIATANQGSEATYESGFVIDKFPISRPNLTFSTLTVSNMSPEDSSIYLCSAQPTDRPLGYTFGSGTRLTVV.

The rearrangement uses TRBV9 and TRBJ1-5; a possible D gene is TRBD1 (6 bases). Per germline, CDR1 SGDLS and CDR2 YYNGEE. V lost 3 bases to trimming and J lost 4 bases, with 11 bases between them. CDR3 size: 14 residues. CDR3: CASSATQGNQPQHF. Here the CDR3 DNA reads TGTGCCAGCAGCGCGACACAGGGTAATCAGCCCCAGCATTTT.

This chain connects TRBV6-5 to TRBJ1-5; 10 nucleotides agree with TRBD1. The V gene end was trimmed by 8 bases and the J gene end by 6 bases; junction bases not matched to a gene: 10. The CDR3 consists of 15 residues. CDR1 and CDR2 from the germline V gene are MNHEY and SVGAGI. CDR3 sequence (DNA): TGTGCCAGCCTCCGGGACAGGGGTATGGGTCAGCCCCAGCATTTT. Protein product: CASLRDRGMGQPQHF.

This sequence joins TRBV28 and TRBJ2-1; 9 bases align to TRBD2. Germline V gene lookup returns CDR1 MDHEN and CDR2 SYDVKM. The ends lost 3 bases at V and 2 bases at J; junction bases unmatched: 5. The CDR3 contains 16 residues. CDR3 residues: CASSFRGGAPYNEQFF. CDR3 nucleotide sequence: TGTGCCAGCAGTTTCCGCGGGGGGGCCCCCTACAATGAGCAGTTCTTC.